The present T cell receptor (beta chain) was sequenced within a study of blood T cell repertoires in COVID-19. Profiling relied on immunoSEQ multiplex PCR, and the TCRdb table lists in-frame clones only, not all of them. The sample consists of about 100,000 clones, about 77% of them appearing once. Sequencing input: peripheral blood. The TCR sequence derives from a man aged 65-85 years with active or convalescent COVID-19.

This CDR3 reads CASSQPRDSNEKLFF. CDR3 coding DNA: TGCGCCAGCAGCCAGCCCCGGGACAGTAATGAAAAACTGTTTTTT. The rearrangement uses TRBV4-3 and TRBJ1-4; 7 bases are a match to TRBD1. Germline CDR1 reads LGHNA; CDR2 reads YSLEER. The V and J ends lost 3 bases and 4 bases, in that order; junction bases with no gene match: 5. The CDR3 is 15 residues long.